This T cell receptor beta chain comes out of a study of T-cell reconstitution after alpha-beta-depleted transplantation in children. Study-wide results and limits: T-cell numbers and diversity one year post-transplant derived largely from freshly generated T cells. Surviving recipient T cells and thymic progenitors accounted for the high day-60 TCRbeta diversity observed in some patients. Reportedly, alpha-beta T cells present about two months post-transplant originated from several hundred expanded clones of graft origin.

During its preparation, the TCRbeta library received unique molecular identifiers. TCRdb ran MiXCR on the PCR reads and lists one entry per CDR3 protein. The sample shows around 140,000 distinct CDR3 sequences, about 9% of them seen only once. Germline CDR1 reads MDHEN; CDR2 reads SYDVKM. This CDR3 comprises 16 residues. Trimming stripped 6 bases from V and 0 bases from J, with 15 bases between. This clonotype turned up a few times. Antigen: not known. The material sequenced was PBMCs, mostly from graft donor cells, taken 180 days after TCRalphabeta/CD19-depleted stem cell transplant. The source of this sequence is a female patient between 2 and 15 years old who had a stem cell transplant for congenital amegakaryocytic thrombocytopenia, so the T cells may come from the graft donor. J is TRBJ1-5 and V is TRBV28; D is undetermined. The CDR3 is CASSTGIRYSNQPQHF. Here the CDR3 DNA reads TGTGCCAGCAGCACCGGGATTCGGTATAGCAATCAGCCCCAGCATTTT.